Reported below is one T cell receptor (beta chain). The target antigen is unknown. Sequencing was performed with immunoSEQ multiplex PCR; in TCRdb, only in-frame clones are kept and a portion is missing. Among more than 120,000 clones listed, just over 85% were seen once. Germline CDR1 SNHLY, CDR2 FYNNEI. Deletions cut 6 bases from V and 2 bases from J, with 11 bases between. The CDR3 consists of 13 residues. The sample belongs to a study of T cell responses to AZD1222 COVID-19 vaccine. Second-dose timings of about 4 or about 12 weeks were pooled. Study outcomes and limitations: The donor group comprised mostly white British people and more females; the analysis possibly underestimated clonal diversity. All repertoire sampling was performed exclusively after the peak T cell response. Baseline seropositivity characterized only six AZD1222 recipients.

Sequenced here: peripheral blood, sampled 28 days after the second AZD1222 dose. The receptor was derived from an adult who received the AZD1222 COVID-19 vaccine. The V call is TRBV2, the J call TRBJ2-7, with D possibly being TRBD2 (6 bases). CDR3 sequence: CASRPGLPYEQYF. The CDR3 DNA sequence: TGTGCCAGCAGGCCGGGACTCCCCTACGAGCAGTACTTC.